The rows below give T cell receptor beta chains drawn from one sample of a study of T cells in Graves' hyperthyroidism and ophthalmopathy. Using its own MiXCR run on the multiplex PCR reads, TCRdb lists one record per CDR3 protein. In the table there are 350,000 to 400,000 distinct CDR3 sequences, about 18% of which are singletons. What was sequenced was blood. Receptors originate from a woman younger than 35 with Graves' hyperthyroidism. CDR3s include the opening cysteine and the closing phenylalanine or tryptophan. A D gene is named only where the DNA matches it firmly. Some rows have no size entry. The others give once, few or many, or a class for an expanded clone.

CDR3aa: CASSPLGFSNQPQHF; CDR3nt: TGTGCCAGCTCACCACTTGGGTTTAGCAATCAGCCCCAGCATTTT; d_gene: NA; v_gene: TRBV18; abundance: many; j_gene: TRBJ1-5
CDR3aa: CASSEVGVLAKNIQYF; CDR3nt: TGTGCCAGCAGTGAGGTTGGAGTACTAGCCAAAAACATTCAGTACTTC; d_gene: NA; v_gene: TRBV12-3/TRBV12-4; abundance: NA; j_gene: TRBJ2-4
CDR3aa: CASSVGAQETQYF; CDR3nt: TGCGCCAGCAGTGTAGGGGCTCAAGAGACCCAGTACTTC; d_gene: NA; v_gene: TRBV10-2; abundance: many; j_gene: TRBJ2-5
CDR3aa: CATRTSTNTGELFF; CDR3nt: TGTGCCACCAGGACTAGCACGAACACCGGGGAGCTGTTTTTT; d_gene: TRBD2; v_gene: TRBV24-1; abundance: NA; j_gene: TRBJ2-2
CDR3aa: CASSGTVYGYTF; CDR3nt: TGTGCCAGCAGCGGGACGGTTTATGGCTACACCTTC; d_gene: NA; v_gene: TRBV6-5; abundance: many; j_gene: TRBJ1-2
CDR3aa: CASSKRASGSYEQYF; CDR3nt: TGTGCCAGCAGCAAAAGGGCTAGCGGGTCCTACGAGCAGTACTTC; d_gene: TRBD2; v_gene: TRBV11-2; abundance: many; j_gene: TRBJ2-7
CDR3aa: CASSLLGVQAIYGYTF; CDR3nt: TGTGCCAGCAGTCTCTTGGGAGTTCAGGCTATCTATGGCTACACCTTC; d_gene: NA; v_gene: TRBV12-3/TRBV12-4; abundance: many; j_gene: TRBJ1-2
CDR3aa: CASSLAQPLGGEQYF; CDR3nt: TGTGCCAGCAGCTTAGCGCAACCTCTGGGAGGCGAGCAGTACTTC; d_gene: NA; v_gene: TRBV7-6; abundance: many; j_gene: TRBJ2-7
CDR3aa: CAIRTGGYEQYF; CDR3nt: TGTGCCATCAGGACAGGGGGCTACGAGCAGTACTTC; d_gene: TRBD1; v_gene: TRBV10-3; abundance: many; j_gene: TRBJ2-7
CDR3aa: CASRTLDRGNYGYTF; CDR3nt: TGTGCCAGCAGGACATTGGACAGGGGGAATTATGGCTACACCTTC; d_gene: TRBD1; v_gene: TRBV27; abundance: NA; j_gene: TRBJ1-2
CDR3aa: CASSRDDSLSNYGYTF; CDR3nt: TGTGCCAGCAGTCGAGATGACAGCCTATCTAACTATGGCTACACCTTC; d_gene: NA; v_gene: TRBV6-2/TRBV6-3; abundance: NA; j_gene: TRBJ1-2
CDR3aa: CSARGGQVQPQHF; CDR3nt: TGCAGTGCTAGAGGGGGGCAGGTTCAGCCCCAGCATTTT; d_gene: NA; v_gene: TRBV20-1; abundance: many; j_gene: TRBJ1-5
CDR3aa: CASTAAVQPQHF; CDR3nt: TGTGCCAGCACGGCGGCGGTTCAGCCCCAGCATTTT; d_gene: NA; v_gene: TRBV6-1; abundance: many; j_gene: TRBJ1-5
CDR3aa: CASSIDRGRAEWVTEAFF; CDR3nt: TGTGCCAGTAGTATAGATCGTGGCAGGGCGGAGTGGGTCACTGAAGCTTTCTTT; d_gene: NA; v_gene: TRBV19; abundance: many; j_gene: TRBJ1-1
CDR3aa: CASLPYQWSGYTF; CDR3nt: TGTGCCAGCCTCCCCTACCAATGGAGTGGCTACACCTTC; d_gene: NA; v_gene: TRBV2; abundance: many; j_gene: TRBJ1-2
CDR3aa: CSARVEGQGAHGGYTF; CDR3nt: TGCAGTGCTAGAGTAGAGGGACAGGGGGCGCATGGTGGCTACACCTTC; d_gene: TRBD1; v_gene: TRBV20-1; abundance: many; j_gene: TRBJ1-2
CDR3aa: CASSVPAPRKSSYEQYF; CDR3nt: TGTGCCAGCAGTGTCCCCGCCCCGCGGAAAAGCTCCTACGAGCAGTACTTC; d_gene: NA; v_gene: TRBV6-1; abundance: many; j_gene: TRBJ2-7
CDR3aa: CASSPREAIWVSYEQYF; CDR3nt: TGTGCCAGCTCACCAAGGGAGGCGATTTGGGTCTCCTACGAGCAGTACTTC; d_gene: NA; v_gene: TRBV18; abundance: NA; j_gene: TRBJ2-7
CDR3aa: CASSVTGAGNIQYF; CDR3nt: TGTGCCAGCAGCGTAACAGGGGCGGGAAACATTCAGTACTTC; d_gene: TRBD1; v_gene: TRBV9; abundance: NA; j_gene: TRBJ2-4
CDR3aa: CASSLGGPTQIYEQYF; CDR3nt: TGTGCCAGCAGCTTAGGTGGGCCAACACAAATCTACGAGCAGTACTTC; d_gene: NA; v_gene: TRBV11-1; abundance: many; j_gene: TRBJ2-7
CDR3aa: CASSYSMGDQETQYF; CDR3nt: TGTGCCAGCAGTTACTCGATGGGCGACCAAGAGACCCAGTACTTC; d_gene: NA; v_gene: TRBV6-5; abundance: many; j_gene: TRBJ2-5
CDR3aa: CASSYSIEDDWGRAFF; CDR3nt: TGTGCCAGCAGTTACTCGATTGAGGACGATTGGGGCCGAGCTTTCTTT; d_gene: NA; v_gene: TRBV6-2/TRBV6-3; abundance: many; j_gene: TRBJ1-1
CDR3aa: CASSLDRGHEQYF; CDR3nt: TGTGCCAGCAGTCTTGACAGGGGTCACGAGCAGTACTTC; d_gene: TRBD1; v_gene: TRBV12-3/TRBV12-4; abundance: few; j_gene: TRBJ2-7
CDR3aa: CASIPGVLNTEAFF; CDR3nt: TGTGCCAGCATCCCGGGGGTTTTGAACACTGAAGCTTTCTTT; d_gene: NA; v_gene: TRBV2; abundance: many; j_gene: TRBJ1-1
CDR3aa: CASSQLTGQGRHEQYF; CDR3nt: TGCGCCAGCAGCCAGTTAACGGGACAGGGGAGGCACGAGCAGTACTTC; d_gene: TRBD1; v_gene: TRBV4-1; abundance: many; j_gene: TRBJ2-7
CDR3aa: CASTLGGGRYEQYF; CDR3nt: TGTGCCAGCACCTTAGGGGGGGGGCGCTACGAGCAGTACTTC; d_gene: NA; v_gene: TRBV12-3/TRBV12-4; abundance: many; j_gene: TRBJ2-7
CDR3aa: CASRGGLLNQETQYF; CDR3nt: TGTGCCAGCCGGGGAGGTCTCCTCAACCAAGAGACCCAGTACTTC; d_gene: NA; v_gene: TRBV2; abundance: many; j_gene: TRBJ2-5
CDR3aa: CASSTRDHTNTGELFF; CDR3nt: TGTGCCAGCAGTACCCGGGACCATACGAACACCGGGGAGCTGTTTTTT; d_gene: NA; v_gene: TRBV12-3/TRBV12-4; abundance: many; j_gene: TRBJ2-2
CDR3aa: CASSQDLGWDNYGYTF; CDR3nt: TGTGCCAGCAGCCAAGATCTGGGATGGGATAACTATGGCTACACCTTC; d_gene: NA; v_gene: TRBV4-2; abundance: NA; j_gene: TRBJ1-2
CDR3aa: CATNGGGTGELFF; CDR3nt: TGTGCCACCAACGGGGGGGGCACCGGGGAGCTGTTTTTT; d_gene: TRBD2; v_gene: TRBV12-3/TRBV12-4; abundance: many; j_gene: TRBJ2-2
CDR3aa: CASSAWGSTGIYEQYF; CDR3nt: TGTGCCAGCAGCGCTTGGGGTTCGACAGGGATCTACGAGCAGTACTTC; d_gene: TRBD1; v_gene: TRBV7-8; abundance: many; j_gene: TRBJ2-7
CDR3aa: CASSQPATNYGYTF; CDR3nt: TGCGCCAGCAGCCAACCAGCCACTAACTATGGCTACACCTTC; d_gene: NA; v_gene: TRBV4-1; abundance: many; j_gene: TRBJ1-2
CDR3aa: CASSHPGGELNTEAFF; CDR3nt: TGCGCCAGCAGCCACCCAGGGGGCGAGCTGAACACTGAAGCTTTCTTT; d_gene: TRBD1; v_gene: TRBV4-1; abundance: many; j_gene: TRBJ1-1
CDR3aa: CASSQPRDRLFSEQYF; CDR3nt: TGTGCCAGCAGCCAACCCAGGGACAGGCTTTTCTCCGAGCAGTACTTC; d_gene: TRBD1; v_gene: TRBV7-8; abundance: many; j_gene: TRBJ2-7
CDR3aa: CASSYSTSFARTEAFF; CDR3nt: TGTGCCAGCAGTTACTCAACCTCCTTTGCAAGGACTGAAGCTTTCTTT; d_gene: NA; v_gene: TRBV6-5; abundance: many; j_gene: TRBJ1-1
CDR3aa: CASSPPPGVGQPQHF; CDR3nt: TGTGCCAGCTCACCACCGCCTGGGGTCGGTCAGCCCCAGCATTTT; d_gene: NA; v_gene: TRBV18; abundance: many; j_gene: TRBJ1-5
CDR3aa: CSASWTKVDQPQHF; CDR3nt: TGCAGTGCTAGTTGGACAAAGGTGGATCAGCCCCAGCATTTT; d_gene: NA; v_gene: TRBV20-1; abundance: many; j_gene: TRBJ1-5
CDR3aa: CASSLTGVQGTEAFF; CDR3nt: TGCGCCAGCAGCCTTACAGGGGTCCAGGGGACTGAAGCTTTCTTT; d_gene: TRBD1; v_gene: TRBV5-1; abundance: NA; j_gene: TRBJ1-1
CDR3aa: CAWSGGIYGYTF; CDR3nt: TGTGCCTGGAGTGGTGGAATATATGGCTACACCTTC; d_gene: NA; v_gene: TRBV30; abundance: many; j_gene: TRBJ1-2
CDR3aa: CATSRDRETSSQETQYF; CDR3nt: TGTGCCACCAGCAGAGATCGAGAAACTAGCAGCCAAGAGACCCAGTACTTC; d_gene: NA; v_gene: TRBV15; abundance: NA; j_gene: TRBJ2-5
CDR3aa: CASSSVFIGELFF; CDR3nt: TGTGCCAGCAGCTCCGTCTTCATCGGGGAGCTGTTTTTT; d_gene: NA; v_gene: TRBV13; abundance: many; j_gene: TRBJ2-2
CDR3aa: CASSLFVGGDSTGELFF; CDR3nt: TGCGCCAGCAGCTTGTTTGTAGGGGGCGACTCCACCGGGGAGCTGTTTTTT; d_gene: TRBD1; v_gene: TRBV5-1; abundance: NA; j_gene: TRBJ2-2
CDR3aa: CSAEIDRAGTEAFF; CDR3nt: TGCAGTGCTGAAATCGACAGGGCCGGCACTGAAGCTTTCTTT; d_gene: TRBD1; v_gene: TRBV20-1; abundance: NA; j_gene: TRBJ1-1
CDR3aa: CASSSKGLTDSFLNSNQPQHF; CDR3nt: TGTGCCAGCAGCTCAAAGGGGTTAACGGATAGTTTCCTTAATAGCAATCAGCCCCAGCATTTT; d_gene: NA; v_gene: TRBV7-1; abundance: NA; j_gene: TRBJ1-5
CDR3aa: CASSYSGGAGEQYF; CDR3nt: TGTGCCAGCAGTTACTCGGGGGGGGCTGGAGAGCAGTACTTC; d_gene: NA; v_gene: TRBV6-5; abundance: many; j_gene: TRBJ2-7
CDR3aa: CASSFKSNTGELFF; CDR3nt: TGTGCCAGCAGCTTCAAGTCGAACACCGGGGAGCTGTTTTTT; d_gene: NA; v_gene: TRBV7-3; abundance: few; j_gene: TRBJ2-2
CDR3aa: CASSLTGRKNTEAFF; CDR3nt: TGCGCCAGCAGCTTGACGGGCAGGAAGAACACTGAAGCTTTCTTT; d_gene: NA; v_gene: TRBV5-1; abundance: many; j_gene: TRBJ1-1
CDR3aa: CASSFGGRTGELFF; CDR3nt: TGTGCCAGCAGCTTTGGGGGCCGGACCGGGGAGCTGTTTTTT; d_gene: NA; v_gene: TRBV7-2; abundance: NA; j_gene: TRBJ2-2
CDR3aa: CASSQGYWGHYGYTF; CDR3nt: TGCGCCAGCAGCCAAGGCTATTGGGGTCACTATGGCTACACCTTC; d_gene: NA; v_gene: TRBV4-1; abundance: many; j_gene: TRBJ1-2
CDR3aa: CASSLRDREGYTF; CDR3nt: TGTGCCAGCAGTCTCCGGGACAGGGAAGGCTACACCTTC; d_gene: TRBD1; v_gene: TRBV28; abundance: many; j_gene: TRBJ1-2
CDR3aa: CASSPPWGAQARLGYTF; CDR3nt: TGTGCCAGCAGTCCTCCTTGGGGGGCGCAGGCCCGACTAGGCTACACCTTC; d_gene: NA; v_gene: TRBV2; abundance: many; j_gene: TRBJ1-2
CDR3aa: CASSPPAGGFYGYTF; CDR3nt: TGTGCCAGCAGTCCTCCGGCAGGGGGCTTCTATGGCTACACCTTC; d_gene: TRBD1; v_gene: TRBV6-1; abundance: many; j_gene: TRBJ1-2
CDR3aa: CSASGDLQETQYF; CDR3nt: TGCAGTGCTAGCGGGGACCTCCAAGAGACCCAGTACTTC; d_gene: NA; v_gene: TRBV20-1; abundance: many; j_gene: TRBJ2-5